Below, 23 T cell receptor beta chains from the same sample are listed, as sequenced in a study of blood T cell repertoires in COVID-19. Clones were read by immunoSEQ multiplex PCR, and TCRdb kept only the in-frame ones, dropping some. The table includes roughly 230,000 clones, around 89% detected once. Sequenced input: peripheral blood. The receptor source for this set is an older woman with COVID-19, enrolled during active disease.

The chain carries TRBV7-8 and TRBJ2-2, with 9 nucleotides matching TRBD1. This CDR3 has 13 amino acids. CDR1 SGHVS and CDR2 FQNEAQ come from the germline V gene. Germline trimming cut 5 bases from V and 6 bases from J; bases unmatched to any gene: 1. As DNA, the CDR3 is TGTGCCAGCAGCCGGGACAGGGCCGGGGAGCTGTTTTTT. Amino acid sequence: CASSRDRAGELFF.

The chain combines TRBV15 with TRBJ1-6; a weak D match, TRBD1 (6 bases). The CDR3 covers 16 residues. CDR1 is LNHNV, CDR2 YYDKDF, per germline (reference sequence). The V gene lost 5 bases and the J gene lost 5 bases, with 16 bases spanning the gap. The CDR3 loop is CATSPTQGIHNSPLHF. The CDR3 DNA follows: TGTGCCACCAGCCCAACACAGGGAATCCATAATTCACCCCTCCACTTT. Combining the CDR3 with reference TRBV15 and TRBJ1-6 gives the whole variable domain DAMVIQNPRYQVTQFGKPVTLSCSQTLNHNVMYWYQQKSSQAPKLLFHYYDKDFNNEADTPDNFQSRRPNTSFCFLDIRSPGLGDTAMYLCATSPTQGIHNSPLHFGNGTRLTVT.

Comment on this clone: At one of its ends the junction is not consistent with the germline gene, which may arise from a read error. V usage is TRBV7-9 and J usage is TRBJ1-2, with D maybe TRBD1 (6 bases). CDR1 SEHNR and CDR2 FQNEAQ come from the germline V gene (reference sequence). The CDR3 length is 12 residues. The CDR3 loop is CASSSQGSGYAF. The CDR3 DNA reads TGTGCCAGCAGCTCACAGGGTTCCGGATACGCCTTC.

This chain links TRBV5-1 with TRBJ1-4; D may be TRBD1 (6 bases). CDR1 and CDR2 (germline): SGHRS, YFSETQ. V lost 0 bases and J lost 2, with 11 bases in between. The CDR3 loop spans 16 amino acids. The CDR3 sequence: CASSLDGGRTNEKLFF. For the CDR3, the DNA is TGCGCCAGCAGCTTGGACGGGGGGCGGACTAATGAAAAACTGTTTTTT.

The chain combines TRBV10-3 with TRBJ1-2; a possible D gene is TRBD1 (6 bases). The germline CDR1 and CDR2 sequences are ENHRY and SYGVKD. This CDR3 spans 15 amino acids. Trimming stripped 0 bases from V and 6 bases from J, with 14 bases between. CDR3 protein: CAISESQGSINGYTF. CDR3 sequence (DNA): TGTGCCATCAGTGAGTCGCAGGGGAGCATCAATGGCTACACCTTC.

Worth noting for this clone: Distinct nucleotide sequences in the sample also encode this CDR3. The chain links TRBV9 to TRBJ2-2; TRBD1 agrees at 7 bases. The CDR3 consists of 15 residues. J lost 3 bases, V lost 4 bases, and 6 bases had no gene match. Germline V CDR1 and CDR2: SGDLS, YYNGEE. This CDR3 is CASSTRQGDTGELFF. As DNA, the CDR3 is TGTGCCAGCAGCACTCGACAGGGAGACACCGGGGAGCTGTTTTTT.

The chain links TRBV10-3 to TRBJ2-7; D perhaps matches TRBD2 (5 bases). Trimming took off 7 bases at V and 0 bases at J, with 10 bases between the two ends. Germline CDR1 is ENHRY and CDR2 is SYGVKD. The CDR3 sequence is 13 residues long. For the CDR3, the DNA is TGTGCCATCAAGAACACTAGCTCCTACGAGCAGTACTTC. Translating it yields CAIKNTSSYEQYF.

As concerns this clone: At one boundary the junction diverges from the germline segment, which might be a read error. The V and J genes are TRBV6-5 and TRBJ1-6, with a weak D call TRBD1 (6 bases). CDR1 and CDR2 (germline): MNHEY, SVGAGI. The CDR3 is 14 residues long. CDR3 DNA sequence: TGTGCCAGCAGGCCCCGGGACACCTCTCTCAAGGGAGTTTTT. Translating it yields CASRPRDTSLKGVF.

This clone has a handful of counts. The chain combines TRBV21-1 with TRBJ1-1; TRBD1 was called by the table and not checked on the DNA. TRBV21-1 is a recognized pseudogene. The CDR3 runs 15 residues. In DNA form, the CDR3 reads TGTGCCAGCAGCGTTAAAACAGGGGGGGACACTGAAGCTTTCTTT. Translation: CASSVKTGGDTEAFF.

CDR3: CASSLGDRDQETQYF. CDR3 nucleotides: TGTGCCAGCAGCTTAGGGGACAGGGACCAAGAGACCCAGTACTTC. V gene TRBV7-2 combines with J gene TRBJ2-5; 9 nucleotides agree with TRBD1. The V segment lost 1 base and the J segment 0 bases; nucleotides outside the gene matches: 0. The CDR3 length is 15 residues. Germline values: CDR1 SGHTA, CDR2 FQGNSA.

The chain joins TRBV4-2 to TRBJ1-5; 8 nucleotides match TRBD1. The CDR3 spans 15 residues. With 0 bases clipped from V and 6 bases from J, the junction kept 4 bases outside the gene matches. CDR1 is LGHNA, CDR2 YNFKEQ, per germline. The CDR3 bases are TGTGCCAGCAGCCAAGACCGACAGGGGACTCAGCCCCAGCATTTT. This encodes CASSQDRQGTQPQHF.

V usage is TRBV2 and J usage is TRBJ2-5, with no clear D. Looked up from germline, CDR1 is SNHLY and CDR2 is FYNNEI. The CDR3 covers 13 residues. The germline V and J ends were trimmed by 7 bases and 1 base, with 10 bases remaining between them. CDR3 loop: CASTSHPQETQYF. For the CDR3, the DNA is TGTGCCAGCACCTCACATCCCCAAGAGACCCAGTACTTC.

The genes are TRBV7-2 and TRBJ2-2, with 8 bases identical to TRBD1. After removal of 5 bases from V and 1 base from J, the junction contained 3 bases not matched to a gene. Germline assignment: CDR1 SGHTA and CDR2 FQGNSA. This CDR3 is built from 15 residues. The CDR3 DNA reads TGTGCCAGCAGCCCCGGGACAGGGAACACCGGGGAGCTGTTTTTT. It yields the protein CASSPGTGNTGELFF.

The gene calls are TRBV30 and TRBJ1-6; D possibly corresponds to TRBD1 (5 bases). V was cut by 0 bases and J by 4 bases, with 10 bases left in between. Per the germline V gene, CDR1 is GTSNPN and CDR2 is SVGIG (reference sequence). The CDR3 spans 15 residues. Written as DNA, the CDR3 is TGTGCCTGGAGTGTACGGGGGAATTATAATTCACCCCTCCACTTT. Protein: CAWSVRGNYNSPLHF.

The chain is built from TRBV29-1 and TRBJ2-3; D might be TRBD2 (6 bases). Germline V gene sequence: CDR1 SQVTM, CDR2 ANQGSEA. This CDR3 comprises 15 residues. The V end was cut by 6 bases, the J end by 2 bases, with 18 bases between. In DNA form, the CDR3 reads TGCAGCGTCCACCTGGGGGGAGGCGTCACAGATACGCAGTATTTT. Translated: CSVHLGGGVTDTQYF.

J is TRBJ2-1 and V is TRBV5-8; weak D call: TRBD1 (5 bases). Trimming stripped 0 bases from V and 12 bases from J, with 16 bases between. From germline, CDR1 is SGHTS and CDR2 YDEGEE. The CDR3 runs to 14 residues. The CDR3: CASSLVAPKQGQFF. CDR3 DNA: TGTGCCAGCAGCTTGGTGGCACCCAAGCAGGGGCAGTTCTTC.

The chain couples TRBV7-6 to TRBJ2-3; no clear D. CDR3 size: 14 residues. CDR1 SGHVS and CDR2 FNYEAQ come from the germline V gene. V lost 1 base and J lost 3, with 8 bases in between. CDR3 coding DNA: TGTGCCAGCAGCTTAGTGACTGAAACAGATACGCAGTATTTT. Encoded protein: CASSLVTETDTQYF.

The genes are TRBV5-4 and TRBJ2-1; no clear D gene. This CDR3 region has 11 residues. V shed 2 bases and J shed 7 bases, with 4 bases lying between them. The germline gives CDR1 SGHNT, CDR2 YYREEE (reference sequence). The DNA of the CDR3 is TGTGCCAGCAGCTTCCAGAATGAGCAGTTCTTC. Translation gives CASSFQNEQFF.

The V and J genes are TRBV19 and TRBJ2-7, with 8 bases fitting TRBD2. Germline V gene lookup returns CDR1 LNHDA and CDR2 SQIVND (reference sequence). V gave up 8 bases and J gave up 0 bases; unmatched junction bases: 6. The CDR3 totals 14 residues. The CDR3: CASQLAASSYEQYF. The CDR3 bases are TGTGCCAGTCAACTAGCGGCGAGCTCCTACGAGCAGTACTTC.

This clone was detected only once. This chain uses TRBV21-1 with TRBJ1-1; whether TRBD1, the table's D call, matches the DNA was not checked. TRBV21-1 is given as a pseudogene. The CDR3 has 20 amino acids. This CDR3 is CASSKPNPGQIKRVDTEAFF. DNA for the CDR3: TGTGCCAGCAGCAAACCCAATCCGGGACAGATAAAGAGGGTTGACACTGAAGCTTTCTTT.

This clone has just one count. The V gene is TRBV5-1, the J gene TRBJ2-2; tentatively, D is TRBD2 (5 bases). The CDR3 covers 15 residues. Trimming shortened V by 1 base and J by 2 bases, and 9 bases separated the two germline ends. Germline values: CDR1 SGHRS, CDR2 YFSETQ. The CDR3 DNA reads TGCGCCAGCAGCTTGTCAACGGGAAACACCGGGGAGCTGTTTTTT. It yields the protein CASSLSTGNTGELFF.

The V and J genes are TRBV25-1 and TRBJ2-1; 8 bases fit TRBD2. This CDR3 has 16 residues. J was trimmed by 6 bases and V by 1 base; bases with no gene match: 8. Germline V gene lookup returns CDR1 MGHDK and CDR2 SYGVNS. CDR3 in amino acids: CASSESGTSFVNEQFF. The CDR3, as DNA: TGTGCCAGCAGTGAATCTGGGACTAGTTTTGTCAATGAGCAGTTCTTC. The full variable domain, its missing parts supplied by reference TRBV25-1 and TRBJ2-1, is EADIYQTPRYLVIGTGKKITLECSQTMGHDKMYWYQQDPGMELHLIHYSYGVNSTEKGDLSSESTVSRIRTEHFPLTLESARPSHTSQYLCASSESGTSFVNEQFFGPGTRLTVL.

The rearrangement uses TRBV7-2 and TRBJ2-2; D call uncertain. The germline CDR1 and CDR2 sequences are SGHTA and FQGNSA. V dropped 5 bases and J dropped 8 bases, with 9 bases sitting between them. CDR3 size: 12 residues. Here the CDR3 reads CASSPSPGELFF. As DNA, the CDR3 is TGTGCCAGCAGCCCATCCCCAGGGGAGCTGTTTTTT.